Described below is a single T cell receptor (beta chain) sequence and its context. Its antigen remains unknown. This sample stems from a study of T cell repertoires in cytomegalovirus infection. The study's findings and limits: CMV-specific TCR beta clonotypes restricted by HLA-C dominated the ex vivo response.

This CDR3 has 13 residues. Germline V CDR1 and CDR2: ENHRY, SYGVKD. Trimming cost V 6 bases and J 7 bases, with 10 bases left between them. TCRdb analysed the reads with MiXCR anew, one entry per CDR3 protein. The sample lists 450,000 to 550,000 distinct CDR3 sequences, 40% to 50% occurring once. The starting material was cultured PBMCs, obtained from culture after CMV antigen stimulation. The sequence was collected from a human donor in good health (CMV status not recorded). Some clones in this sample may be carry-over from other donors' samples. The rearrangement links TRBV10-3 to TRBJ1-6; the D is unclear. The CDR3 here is CAISPQGNSPLHF. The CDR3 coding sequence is TGTGCCATCAGCCCCCAAGGAAATTCACCCCTCCACTTT.